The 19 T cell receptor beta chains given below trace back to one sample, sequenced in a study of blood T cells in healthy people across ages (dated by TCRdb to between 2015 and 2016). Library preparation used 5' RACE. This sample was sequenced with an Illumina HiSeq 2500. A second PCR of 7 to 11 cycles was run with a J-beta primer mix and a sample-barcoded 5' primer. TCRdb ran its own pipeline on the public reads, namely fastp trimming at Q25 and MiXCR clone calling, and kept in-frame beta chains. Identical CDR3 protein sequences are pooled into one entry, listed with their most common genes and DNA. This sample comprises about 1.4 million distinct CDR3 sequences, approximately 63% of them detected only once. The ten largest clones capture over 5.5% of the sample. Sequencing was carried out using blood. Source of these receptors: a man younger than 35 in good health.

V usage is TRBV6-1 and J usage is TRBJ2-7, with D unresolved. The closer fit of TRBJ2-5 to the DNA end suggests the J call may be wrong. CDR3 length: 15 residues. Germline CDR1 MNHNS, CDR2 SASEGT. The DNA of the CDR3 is TGTGCCAGCAGTGAGGGCACGAGGTTTCGAGAGACCCAGTACTTC. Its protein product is CASSEGTRFRETQYF.

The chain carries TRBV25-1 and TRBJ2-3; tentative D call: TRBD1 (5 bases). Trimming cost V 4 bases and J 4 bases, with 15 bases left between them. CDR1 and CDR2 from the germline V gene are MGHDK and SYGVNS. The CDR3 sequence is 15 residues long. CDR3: CASSAPYTGPDTQYF. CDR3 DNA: TGTGCCAGCAGTGCCCCCTATACAGGTCCAGATACGCAGTATTTT. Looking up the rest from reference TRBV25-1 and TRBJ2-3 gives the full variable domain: EADIYQTPRYLVIGTGKKITLECSQTMGHDKMYWYQQDPGMELHLIHYSYGVNSTEKGDLSSESTVSRIRTEHFPLTLESARPSHTSQYLCASSAPYTGPDTQYFGPGTRLTVL.

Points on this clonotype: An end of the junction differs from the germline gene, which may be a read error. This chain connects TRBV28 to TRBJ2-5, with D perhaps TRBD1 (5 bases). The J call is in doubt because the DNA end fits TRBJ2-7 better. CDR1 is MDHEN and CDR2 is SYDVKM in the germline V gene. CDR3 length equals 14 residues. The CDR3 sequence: CASSSRASSHEQYF. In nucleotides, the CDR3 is TGTGCCAGCAGCAGCAGGGCCTCCTCCCACGAGCAGTACTTC.

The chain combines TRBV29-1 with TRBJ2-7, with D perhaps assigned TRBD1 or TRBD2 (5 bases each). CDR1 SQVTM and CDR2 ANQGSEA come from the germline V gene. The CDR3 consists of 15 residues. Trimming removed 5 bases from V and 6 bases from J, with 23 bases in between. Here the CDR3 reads CSVNVPGPTAPEQYF. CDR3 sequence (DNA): TGCAGCGTTAATGTACCGGGGCCTACAGCCCCCGAGCAGTACTTC.

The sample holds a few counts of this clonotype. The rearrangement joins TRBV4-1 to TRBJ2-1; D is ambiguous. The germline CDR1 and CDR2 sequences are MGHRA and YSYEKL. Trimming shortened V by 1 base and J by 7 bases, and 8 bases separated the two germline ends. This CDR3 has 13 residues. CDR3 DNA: TGCGCCAGCAGCCAAGGTCCGGGTAATGAGCAGTTCTTC. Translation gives CASSQGPGNEQFF.

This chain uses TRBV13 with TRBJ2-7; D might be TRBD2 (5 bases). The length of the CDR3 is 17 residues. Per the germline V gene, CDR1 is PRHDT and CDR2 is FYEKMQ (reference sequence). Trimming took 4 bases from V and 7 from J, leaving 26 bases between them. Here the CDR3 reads CASSSQALDGKGYEQYF. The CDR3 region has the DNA TGTGCCAGCAGCTCCCAGGCGCTGGACGGGAAGGGCTATGAGCAGTACTTC.

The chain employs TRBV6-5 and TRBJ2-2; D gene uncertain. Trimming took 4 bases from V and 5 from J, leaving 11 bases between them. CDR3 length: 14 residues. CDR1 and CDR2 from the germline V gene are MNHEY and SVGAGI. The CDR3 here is CASSLTLTTGELFF. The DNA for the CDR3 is TGTGCCAGCAGTTTAACGCTTACTACCGGGGAGCTGTTTTTT.

The CDR3 sequence: CASSAPLAPYPRDRAQETQYF. CDR3 nucleotide sequence: TGTGCCAGCAGCGCGCCTCTAGCCCCATATCCCCGCGACAGGGCCCAAGAGACCCAGTACTTC. The J gene is TRBJ2-5, the V gene TRBV11-2; 7 bases agree with TRBD1. Germline V lookup: CDR1 SGHAT, CDR2 FQNNGV. This CDR3 has 21 residues. V was pared by 5 bases and J by 1 base, with 25 bases of the junction left unmatched.

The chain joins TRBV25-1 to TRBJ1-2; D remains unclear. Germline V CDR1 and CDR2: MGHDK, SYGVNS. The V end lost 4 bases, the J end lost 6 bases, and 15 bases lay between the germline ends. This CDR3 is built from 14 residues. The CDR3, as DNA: TGTGCCAGCAGTGGCACCTGGACTGACCATGGCTACACCTTC. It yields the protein CASSGTWTDHGYTF.

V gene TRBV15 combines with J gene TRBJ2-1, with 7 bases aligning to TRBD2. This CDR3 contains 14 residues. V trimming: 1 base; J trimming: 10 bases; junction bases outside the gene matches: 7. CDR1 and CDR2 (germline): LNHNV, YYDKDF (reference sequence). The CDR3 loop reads CATSRVTGEGEQFF. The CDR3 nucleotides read TGTGCCACCAGCAGAGTAACGGGGGAGGGGGAGCAGTTCTTC.

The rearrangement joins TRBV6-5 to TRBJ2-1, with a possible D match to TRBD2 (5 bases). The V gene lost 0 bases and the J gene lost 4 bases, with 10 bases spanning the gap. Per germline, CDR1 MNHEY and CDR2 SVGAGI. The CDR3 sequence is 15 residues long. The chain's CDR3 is CASSYSRIAYNEQFF. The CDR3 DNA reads TGTGCCAGCAGTTACTCGAGGATAGCGTACAATGAGCAGTTCTTC.

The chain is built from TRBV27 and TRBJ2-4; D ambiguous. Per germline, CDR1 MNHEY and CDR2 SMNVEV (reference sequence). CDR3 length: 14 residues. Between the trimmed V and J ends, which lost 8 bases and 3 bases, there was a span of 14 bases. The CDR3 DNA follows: TGTGCCAGCGGTGTAGCAGGCCACAAAAACATTCAGTACTTC. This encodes CASGVAGHKNIQYF.

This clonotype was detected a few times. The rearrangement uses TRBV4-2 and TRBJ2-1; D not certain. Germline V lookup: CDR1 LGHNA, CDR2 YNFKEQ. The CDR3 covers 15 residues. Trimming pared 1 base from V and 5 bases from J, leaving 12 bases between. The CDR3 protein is CASSQATSNDNEQFF. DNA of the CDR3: TGTGCCAGCAGCCAAGCTACGTCTAATGACAATGAGCAGTTCTTC.

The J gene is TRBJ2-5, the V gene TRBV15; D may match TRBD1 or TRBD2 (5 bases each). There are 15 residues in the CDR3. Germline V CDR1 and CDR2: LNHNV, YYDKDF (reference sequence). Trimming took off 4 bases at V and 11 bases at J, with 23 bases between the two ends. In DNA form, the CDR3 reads TGTGCCACCAGCACCCGGGACCCTTGGTCGAATGAGCAGTACTTC. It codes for CATSTRDPWSNEQYF.

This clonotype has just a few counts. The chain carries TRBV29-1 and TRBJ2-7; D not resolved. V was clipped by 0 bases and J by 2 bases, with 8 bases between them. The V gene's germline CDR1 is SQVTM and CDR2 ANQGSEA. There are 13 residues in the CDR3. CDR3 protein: CSVEDRLTYEQYF. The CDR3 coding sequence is TGCAGCGTTGAAGACCGGTTAACCTACGAGCAGTACTTC.

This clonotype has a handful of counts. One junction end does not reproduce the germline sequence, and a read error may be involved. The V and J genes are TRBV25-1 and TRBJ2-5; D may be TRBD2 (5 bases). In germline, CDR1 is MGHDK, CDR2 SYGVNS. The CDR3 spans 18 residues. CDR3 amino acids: CASGEGQNRGMGQETQYF. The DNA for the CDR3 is TGTGCCAGCGGTGAAGGGCAGAACCGGGGTATGGGTCAAGAGACCCAGTACTTC.

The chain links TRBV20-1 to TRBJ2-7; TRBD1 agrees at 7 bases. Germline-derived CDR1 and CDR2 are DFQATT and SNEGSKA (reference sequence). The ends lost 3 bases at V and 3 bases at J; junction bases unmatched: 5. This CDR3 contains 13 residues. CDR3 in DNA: TGCAGTGCTAGGACGGGACAGTTCTACGAGCAGTACTTC. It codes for CSARTGQFYEQYF.

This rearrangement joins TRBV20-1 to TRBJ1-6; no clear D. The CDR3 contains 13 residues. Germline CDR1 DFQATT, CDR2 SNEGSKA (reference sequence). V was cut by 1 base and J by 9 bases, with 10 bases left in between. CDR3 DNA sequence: TGCAGTGCTAGAGCCGGGTATGGTTCACCCCTCCACTTT. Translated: CSARAGYGSPLHF.

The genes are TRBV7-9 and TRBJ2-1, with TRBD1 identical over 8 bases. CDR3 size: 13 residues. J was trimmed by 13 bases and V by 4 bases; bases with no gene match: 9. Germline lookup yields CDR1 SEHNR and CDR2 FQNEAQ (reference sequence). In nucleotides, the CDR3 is TGTGCCAGCAGCTACTCTTTAGGACAGGGACAGTTCTTC. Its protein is CASSYSLGQGQFF.